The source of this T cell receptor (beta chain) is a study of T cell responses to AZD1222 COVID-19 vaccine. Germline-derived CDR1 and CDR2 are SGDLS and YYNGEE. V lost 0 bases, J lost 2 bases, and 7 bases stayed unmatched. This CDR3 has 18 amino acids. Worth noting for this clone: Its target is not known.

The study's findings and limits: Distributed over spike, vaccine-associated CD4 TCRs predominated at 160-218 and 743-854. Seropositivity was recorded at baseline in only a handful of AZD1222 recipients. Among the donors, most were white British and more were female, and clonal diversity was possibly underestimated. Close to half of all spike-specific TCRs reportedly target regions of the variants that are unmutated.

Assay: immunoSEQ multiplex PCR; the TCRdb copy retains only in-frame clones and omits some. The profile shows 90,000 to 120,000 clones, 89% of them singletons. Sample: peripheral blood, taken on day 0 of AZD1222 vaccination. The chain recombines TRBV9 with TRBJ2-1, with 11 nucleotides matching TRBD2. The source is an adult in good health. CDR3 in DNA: TGTGCCAGCAGCGTAGCCCTACTAGCGGGAGCCACCTACAATGAGCAGTTCTTC. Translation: CASSVALLAGATYNEQFF.